These 18 T cell receptor beta chains were all obtained from the same sample, sequenced in a study of cytomegalovirus exposure and HLA in healthy donors. 13 Jbeta primers and 60 Vbeta primers were used for the PCR. Sequencing was performed with immunoSEQ multiplex PCR; in TCRdb, only in-frame clones are kept and a portion is missing. This table holds under 40,000 clones. The sequencing sample was made of PBMCs. The receptors derive from a woman aged 35 to 49 in good health and CMV-seropositive.

The chain links TRBV30 to TRBJ1-3; D unresolved. V was shortened by 2 bases and J by 3 bases, with 14 bases between the two germline ends. Germline assignment: CDR1 GTSNPN and CDR2 SVGIG (reference sequence). This CDR3 is 15 amino acids long. CDR3 residues: CAWSRTGRGGNTIYF. DNA for the CDR3: TGTGCCTGGAGTCGGACGGGTCGGGGTGGAAACACCATATATTTT.

V gene TRBV7-8 combines with J gene TRBJ2-7; 10 bases are shared with TRBD1. Per the germline V gene, CDR1 is SGHVS and CDR2 is FQNEAQ. CDR3 length: 18 residues. V dropped 2 bases and J dropped 5; count of bases not matched to a gene: 15. The CDR3 sequence: CASSLRDRGRAGRDEQYF. The CDR3 DNA sequence: TGTGCCAGCAGCTTAAGGGACAGGGGTCGGGCGGGGAGGGACGAGCAGTACTTC.

Concerning this clone: One junction end disagrees with the germline gene, perhaps due to a read error. The chain is built from TRBV4-2 and TRBJ1-1, with TRBD1 matching 7 bases. This CDR3 comprises 17 residues. The germline gives CDR1 LGHNA, CDR2 YNFKEQ. CDR3 loop: CASSPFPGGIGNTEDFF. The CDR3 DNA reads as TGTGCCAGCAGCCCATTCCCAGGGGGAATCGGGAACACTGAAGATTTCTTT.

On this clone itself: Distinct nucleotide sequences in the sample also encode this CDR3. The V and J genes are TRBV5-1 and TRBJ2-7, with D possibly matching TRBD2 (5 bases). Germline values: CDR1 SGHRS, CDR2 YFSETQ. The CDR3 is 14 residues long. Trimming cost V 0 bases and J 4 bases, with 11 bases left between them. The CDR3 here is CASSLGGPPYEQYF. The CDR3 DNA reads TGCGCCAGCAGCTTGGGAGGGCCACCGTACGAGCAGTACTTC.

The rearrangement uses TRBV27 and TRBJ1-1; possible D gene TRBD1, 6 bases. From germline, CDR1 is MNHEY and CDR2 SMNVEV (reference sequence). V shed 11 bases and J shed 6 bases, with 7 bases lying between them. This CDR3 has 9 amino acids. In DNA form, the CDR3 reads TGTGCCGCAGGGGCTGAAGCTTTCTTT. Protein product: CAAGAEAFF.

The chain employs TRBV29-1 and TRBJ2-7, with TRBD2 as a possible D gene (5 bases). The germline V gene has CDR1 SQVTM and CDR2 ANQGSEA. V was pared by 1 base and J by 4 bases, with 17 bases between. The CDR3 sequence is 15 residues long. The CDR3 loop reads CSVEGPYGRVYEQYF. Here the CDR3 DNA reads TGCAGCGTTGAAGGACCGTACGGGCGGGTGTACGAGCAGTACTTC.

V and J are TRBV5-4 and TRBJ2-3; TRBD2 agrees at 7 bases. CDR1 is SGHNT and CDR2 is YYREEE in the germline V gene (reference sequence). The CDR3 has 15 amino acids. V lost 2 bases and J lost 2; bases outside the gene matches: 5. CDR3 amino acids: CASSFPSGTTDTQYF. The CDR3 DNA sequence: TGTGCCAGCAGCTTCCCTAGCGGAACCACAGATACGCAGTATTTT. Together with reference TRBV5-4 and TRBJ2-3, the CDR3 gives the full variable domain: ETGVTQSPTHLIKTRGQQVTLRCSSQSGHNTVSWYQQALGQGPQFIFQYYREEENGRGNFPPRFSGLQFPNYSSELNVNALELDDSALYLCASSFPSGTTDTQYFGPGTRLTVL.

This chain uses TRBV6-1 with TRBJ2-7, with 10 bases identical to TRBD2. This CDR3 spans 15 amino acids. Germline V gene sequence: CDR1 MNHNS, CDR2 SASEGT. V lost 6 bases to trimming and J lost 0 bases; unmatched junction nucleotides: 5. CDR3 nucleotide sequence: TGTGCCAGCAGGCCTAGCGGGGGACTCTCCTACGAGCAGTACTTC. It is translated as CASRPSGGLSYEQYF.

V usage is TRBV10-1 and J usage is TRBJ2-3; the match to TRBD2 covers 9 bases. The CDR3 has 15 residues. Germline V gene lookup returns CDR1 WNHNN and CDR2 SYGVQD (reference sequence). Trimming took 6 bases from V and 3 from J; bases not matched to a gene: 7. The CDR3 nucleotides read TGCGCCAGCAGCCTTAGCGGGAGTTATACAGATACGCAGTATTTT. It translates to CASSLSGSYTDTQYF.

The rearrangement links TRBV7-2 to TRBJ2-5; no firm D call. With the DNA end fitting TRBJ2-7 better, the J assignment may be wrong. The CDR3 is made up of 12 amino acids. In germline, CDR1 is SGHTA, CDR2 FQGNSA. CDR3 nucleotide sequence: TGTGCCAGCAGCACGAGCTCCTACGAGCAGTACTTC. As protein: CASSTSSYEQYF.

V is TRBV7-3 and J is TRBJ2-1; 8 bases agree with TRBD1. This CDR3 contains 12 residues. CDR1 is SGHTA, CDR2 FQGTGA, per germline. The V and J ends lost 5 bases and 7 bases, in that order; junction bases with no gene match: 1. As DNA, the CDR3 is TGTGCCAGCAGCCGGACAGGGAATGAGCAGTTCTTC. Its protein product is CASSRTGNEQFF.

This chain connects TRBV19 to TRBJ1-2; D remains ambiguous. The CDR3 has 11 residues. Germline values: CDR1 LNHDA, CDR2 SQIVND (reference sequence). V dropped 6 bases and J dropped 2 bases, with 4 bases sitting between them. CDR3 in amino acids: CASSLNYGYTF. The CDR3 DNA reads as TGTGCCAGTAGCCTGAACTATGGCTACACCTTC.

The V call is TRBV12-5, the J call TRBJ2-1; 11 bases are a match to TRBD2. V dropped 2 bases and J dropped 3; count of bases not matched to a gene: 15. Germline V gene lookup returns CDR1 LGHNT and CDR2 FRNRAP. The CDR3 is 20 residues long. CDR3 in DNA: TGTGCTAGTGGTTTGACCCCACTAGCGGGGGTACCCTCCGACTACAATGAGCAGTTCTTC. Translating it yields CASGLTPLAGVPSDYNEQFF.

J is TRBJ2-1 and V is TRBV5-1; a possible D gene is TRBD2 (6 bases). The V gene lost 1 base and the J gene lost 1 base, with 12 bases spanning the gap. The germline gives CDR1 SGHRS, CDR2 YFSETQ. The CDR3 sequence is 16 residues long. The CDR3 bases are TGCGCCAGCAGCTTGTTGACTAGTGAGTCCTACAATGAGCAGTTCTTC. Protein: CASSLLTSESYNEQFF.

J is TRBJ2-1 and V is TRBV27, with D possibly matching TRBD1 (6 bases). V was cut by 5 bases and J by 5 bases, with 19 bases left in between. There are 16 residues in the CDR3. CDR1 and CDR2 from the germline V gene are MNHEY and SMNVEV (reference sequence). CDR3 DNA: TGTGCCAGCAGTCCCCAAGGGGGAACTGCGAACAATGAGCAGTTCTTC. It is translated as CASSPQGGTANNEQFF.

CDR3 coding DNA: TGTGCCAGCAATTCCCCACTAGCGGGAGAAGAGACCCAGTACTTC. The encoded protein is CASNSPLAGEETQYF. The chain is built from TRBV5-4 and TRBJ2-5, with 11 bases fitting TRBD2. Per the germline V gene, CDR1 is SGHNT and CDR2 is YYREEE (reference sequence). The length of the CDR3 is 15 residues. Losses at the gene ends were 6 bases for V and 3 bases for J; bases not matched to a gene: 7.

The chain links TRBV5-1 to TRBJ1-5; 9 nucleotides align to TRBD1. The V and J ends lost 4 bases and 7 bases, in that order; junction bases with no gene match: 9. Germline values: CDR1 SGHRS, CDR2 YFSETQ. This CDR3 is built from 15 residues. The CDR3 sequence is CASSPYTGQGQPQHF. The CDR3 DNA follows: TGCGCCAGCAGCCCCTACACGGGACAGGGCCAGCCCCAGCATTTT.

The chain combines TRBV5-1 with TRBJ2-1, with 8 nucleotides matching TRBD1. V dropped 0 bases and J dropped 6; count of bases not matched to a gene: 8. This CDR3 is 16 amino acids long. The germline CDR1 and CDR2 sequences are SGHRS and YFSETQ. CDR3 in DNA: TGCGCCAGCAGCTTGGATAATGGGGGACAGGCCAATGAGCAGTTCTTC. As protein: CASSLDNGGQANEQFF.